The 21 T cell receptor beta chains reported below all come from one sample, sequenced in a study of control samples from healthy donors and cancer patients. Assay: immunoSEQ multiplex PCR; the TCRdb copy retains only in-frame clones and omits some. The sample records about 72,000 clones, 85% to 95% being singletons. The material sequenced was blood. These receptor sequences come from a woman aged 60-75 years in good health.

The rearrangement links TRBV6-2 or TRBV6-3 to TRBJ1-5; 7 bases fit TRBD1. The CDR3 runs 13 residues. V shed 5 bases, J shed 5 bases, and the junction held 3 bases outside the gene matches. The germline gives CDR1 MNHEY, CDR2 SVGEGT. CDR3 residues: CASSRDRDQPQHF. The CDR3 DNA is TGTGCCAGCAGTCGTGACAGGGATCAGCCCCAGCATTTT.

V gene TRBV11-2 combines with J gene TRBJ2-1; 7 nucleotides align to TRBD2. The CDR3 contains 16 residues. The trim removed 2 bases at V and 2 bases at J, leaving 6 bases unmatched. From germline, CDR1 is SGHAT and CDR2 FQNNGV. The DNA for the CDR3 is TGTGCCAGCAGCTTAAGTGGGAGGGTTACCTACAATGAGCAGTTCTTC. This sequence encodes CASSLSGRVTYNEQFF.

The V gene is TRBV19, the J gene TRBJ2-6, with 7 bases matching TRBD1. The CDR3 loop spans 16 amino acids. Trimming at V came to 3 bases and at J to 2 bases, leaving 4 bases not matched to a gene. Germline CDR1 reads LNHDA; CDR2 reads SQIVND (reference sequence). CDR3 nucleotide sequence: TGTGCCAGTAGTATCCTAACAGGGGCTGGGGCCAACGTCCTGACTTTC. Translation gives CASSILTGAGANVLTF. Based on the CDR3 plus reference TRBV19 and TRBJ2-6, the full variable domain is DGGITQSPKYLFRKEGQNVTLSCEQNLNHDAMYWYRQDPGQGLRLIYYSQIVNDFQKGDIAEGYSVSREKKESFPLTVTSAQKNPTAFYLCASSILTGAGANVLTFGAGSRLTVL.

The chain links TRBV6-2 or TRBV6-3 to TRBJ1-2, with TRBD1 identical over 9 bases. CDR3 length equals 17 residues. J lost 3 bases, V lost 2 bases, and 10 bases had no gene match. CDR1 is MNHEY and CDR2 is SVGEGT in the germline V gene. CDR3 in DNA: TGTGCCAGCAGTTACCCCTTCCGGGACAGGGCCCACTATGGCTACACCTTC. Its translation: CASSYPFRDRAHYGYTF.

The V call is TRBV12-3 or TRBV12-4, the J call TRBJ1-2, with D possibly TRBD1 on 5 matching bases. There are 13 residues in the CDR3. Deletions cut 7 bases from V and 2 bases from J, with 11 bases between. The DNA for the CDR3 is TGTGCCAGCACCGAGAGGGGAAACTATGGCTACACCTTC. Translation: CASTERGNYGYTF.

CDR3 residues: CATSTGQGALAGANVLTF. Written as DNA, the CDR3 is TGTGCCACCAGCACGGGACAGGGGGCTCTAGCTGGGGCCAACGTCCTGACTTTC. The chain joins TRBV15 to TRBJ2-6; 12 nucleotides match TRBD1. This CDR3 region has 18 residues. Germline V gives CDR1 LNHNV, CDR2 YYDKDF (reference sequence). The trim removed 4 bases at V and 2 bases at J, leaving 6 bases unmatched.

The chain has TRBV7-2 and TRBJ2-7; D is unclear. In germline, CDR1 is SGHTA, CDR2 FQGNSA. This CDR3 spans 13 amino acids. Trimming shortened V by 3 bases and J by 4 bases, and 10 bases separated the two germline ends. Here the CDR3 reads CASSFRPAYEQYF. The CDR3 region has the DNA TGTGCCAGCAGCTTTCGCCCGGCATACGAGCAGTACTTC. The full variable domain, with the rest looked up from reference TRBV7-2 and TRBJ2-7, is GAGVSQSPSNKVTEKGKDVELRCDPISGHTALYWYRQSLGQGLEFLIYFQGNSAPDKSGLPSDRFSAERTGGSVSTLTIQRTQQEDSAVYLCASSFRPAYEQYFGPGTRLTVT.

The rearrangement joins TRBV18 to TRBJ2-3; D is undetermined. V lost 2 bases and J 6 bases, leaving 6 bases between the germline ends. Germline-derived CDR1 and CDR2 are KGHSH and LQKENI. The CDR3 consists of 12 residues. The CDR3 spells CASSPSSDTQYF. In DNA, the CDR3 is TGTGCCAGCTCACCAAGTTCGGATACGCAGTATTTT.

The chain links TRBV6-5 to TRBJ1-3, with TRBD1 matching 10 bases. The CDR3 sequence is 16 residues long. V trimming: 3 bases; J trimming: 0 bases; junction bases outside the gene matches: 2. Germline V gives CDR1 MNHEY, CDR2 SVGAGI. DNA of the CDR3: TGTGCCAGCAGTTATGGGGACAGGGGCTCTGGAAACACCATATATTTT. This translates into CASSYGDRGSGNTIYF.

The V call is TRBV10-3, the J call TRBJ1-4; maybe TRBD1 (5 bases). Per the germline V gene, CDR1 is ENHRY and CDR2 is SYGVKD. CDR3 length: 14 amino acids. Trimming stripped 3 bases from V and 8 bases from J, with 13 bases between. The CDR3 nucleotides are TGTGCCATCAGTGAACCCGGGACCCAAGAAAAACTGTTTTTT. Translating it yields CAISEPGTQEKLFF.

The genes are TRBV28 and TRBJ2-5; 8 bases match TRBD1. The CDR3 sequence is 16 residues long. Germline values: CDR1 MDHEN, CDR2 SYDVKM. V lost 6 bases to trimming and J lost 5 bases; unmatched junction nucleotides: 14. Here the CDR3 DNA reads TGTGCCAGCAGAGGCCGGCAGGGGGCGCCTGGGGAGACCCAGTACTTC. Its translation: CASRGRQGAPGETQYF.

Here the CDR3 reads CASSLRLAGVKNIQYF. The DNA for the CDR3 is TGTGCCAGCAGCCTGAGACTAGCGGGAGTTAAAAACATTCAGTACTTC. The chain carries TRBV5-4 and TRBJ2-4; 12 bases are shared with TRBD2. J gave up 4 bases and V 4 bases, and 6 bases lay outside the gene matches. The CDR3 runs to 16 residues. The germline V gene has CDR1 SGHNT and CDR2 YYREEE (reference sequence).

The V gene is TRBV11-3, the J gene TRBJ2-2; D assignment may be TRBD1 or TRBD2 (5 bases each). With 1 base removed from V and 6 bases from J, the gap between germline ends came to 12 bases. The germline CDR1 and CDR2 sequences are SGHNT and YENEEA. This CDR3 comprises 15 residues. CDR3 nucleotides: TGTGCCAGCAGCTTAGGGCAGGGAGCGGCCGGGGAGCTGTTTTTT. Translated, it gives CASSLGQGAAGELFF.

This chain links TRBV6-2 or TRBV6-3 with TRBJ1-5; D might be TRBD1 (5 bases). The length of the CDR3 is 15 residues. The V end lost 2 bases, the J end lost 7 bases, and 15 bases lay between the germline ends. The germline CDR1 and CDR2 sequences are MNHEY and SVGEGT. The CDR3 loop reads CASSYQRAGGQPQHF. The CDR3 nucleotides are TGTGCCAGCAGTTACCAAAGGGCCGGGGGACAGCCCCAGCATTTT.

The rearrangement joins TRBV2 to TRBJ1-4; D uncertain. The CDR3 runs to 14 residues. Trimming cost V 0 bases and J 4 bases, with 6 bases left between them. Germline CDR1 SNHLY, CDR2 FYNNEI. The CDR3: CASSEAAVNEKLFF. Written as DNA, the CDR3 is TGTGCCAGCAGTGAAGCCGCAGTTAATGAAAAACTGTTTTTT.

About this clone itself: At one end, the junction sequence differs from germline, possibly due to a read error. As DNA, the CDR3 is TGTGTCAGCACCCTAGGAGGGACAGGGGCAACTAATGAAAAACTGTTTTTT. Translated, it gives CVSTLGGTGATNEKLFF. The chain recombines TRBV28 with TRBJ1-4; 10 positions match TRBD1. This CDR3 comprises 17 residues. Germline loops: CDR1 MDHEN, CDR2 SYDVKM.

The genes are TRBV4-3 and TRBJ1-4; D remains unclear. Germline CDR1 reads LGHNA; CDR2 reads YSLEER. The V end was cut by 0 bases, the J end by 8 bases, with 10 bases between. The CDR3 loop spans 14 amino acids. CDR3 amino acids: CASSQDLSGEKLFF. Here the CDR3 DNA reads TGCGCCAGCAGCCAAGATCTATCGGGAGAAAAACTGTTTTTT.

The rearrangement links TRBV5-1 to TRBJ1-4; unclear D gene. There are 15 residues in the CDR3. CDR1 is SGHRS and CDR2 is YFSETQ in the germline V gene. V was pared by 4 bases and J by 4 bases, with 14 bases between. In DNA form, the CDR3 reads TGCGCCAGCAGCCGTACCGGCGCGAATAATGAAAAACTGTTTTTT. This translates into CASSRTGANNEKLFF.

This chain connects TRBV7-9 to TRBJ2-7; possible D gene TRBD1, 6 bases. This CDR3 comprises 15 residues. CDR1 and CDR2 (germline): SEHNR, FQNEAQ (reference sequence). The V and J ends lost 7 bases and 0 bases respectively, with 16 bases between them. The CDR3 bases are TGTGCCAGCAACATGAAGAGGGACAACTCCTACGAGCAGTACTTC. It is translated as CASNMKRDNSYEQYF.

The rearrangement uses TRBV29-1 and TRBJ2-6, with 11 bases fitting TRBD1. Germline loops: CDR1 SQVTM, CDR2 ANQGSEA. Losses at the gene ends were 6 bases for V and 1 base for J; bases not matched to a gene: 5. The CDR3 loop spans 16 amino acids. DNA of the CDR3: TGCAGCGTCAGGGACAGGGGGAATTCTGGGGCCAACGTCCTGACTTTC. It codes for CSVRDRGNSGANVLTF.

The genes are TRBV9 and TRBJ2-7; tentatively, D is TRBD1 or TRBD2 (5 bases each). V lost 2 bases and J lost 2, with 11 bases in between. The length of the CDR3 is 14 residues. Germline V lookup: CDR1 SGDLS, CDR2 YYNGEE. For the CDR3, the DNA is TGTGCCAGCAGCGTCCAGGGACCCCCCTACGAGCAGTACTTC. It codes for CASSVQGPPYEQYF. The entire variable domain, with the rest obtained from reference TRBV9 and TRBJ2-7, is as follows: DSGVTQTPKHLITATGQRVTLRCSPRSGDLSVYWYQQSLDQGLQFLIQYYNGEERAKGNILERFSAQQFPDLHSELNLSSLELGDSALYFCASSVQGPPYEQYFGPGTRLTVT.